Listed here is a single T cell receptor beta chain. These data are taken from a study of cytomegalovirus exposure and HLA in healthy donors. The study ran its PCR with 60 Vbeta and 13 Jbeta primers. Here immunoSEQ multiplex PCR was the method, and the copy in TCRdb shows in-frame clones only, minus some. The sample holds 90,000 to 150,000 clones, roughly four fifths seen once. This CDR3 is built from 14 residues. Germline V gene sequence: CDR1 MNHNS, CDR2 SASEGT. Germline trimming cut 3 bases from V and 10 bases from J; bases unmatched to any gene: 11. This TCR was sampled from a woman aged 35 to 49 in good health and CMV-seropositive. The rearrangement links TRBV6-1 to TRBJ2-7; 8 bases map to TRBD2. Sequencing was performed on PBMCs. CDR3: CASSDTSGGLEQYF. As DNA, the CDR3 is TGTGCCAGCAGTGATACTAGCGGAGGTTTGGAACAGTACTTC.